These 7 T cell receptor beta chains share one sample of origin, sequenced in a study of shared clonotypes between healthy human individuals. Assay used: immunoSEQ multiplex PCR; TCRdb lists only in-frame clones, some missing. The table includes 2.5 million or so clones, roughly nine tenths detected once. The sample was naive CD4+ T cells sorted from blood. Subset: CD45RA+ positively selected. All receptors come from a young man in good health.

This rearrangement joins TRBV6-5 to TRBJ2-3; 14 bases map to TRBD2. Germline assignment: CDR1 MNHEY and CDR2 SVGAGI. CDR3 length: 15 residues. J was trimmed by 4 bases and V by 5 bases; bases with no gene match: 2. CDR3 DNA sequence: TGTGCCAGCAGTAGGACTAGCGGGAGGTCAGATACGCAGTATTTT. This encodes CASSRTSGRSDTQYF.

V is TRBV6-1 and J is TRBJ1-5; D not resolved. Germline CDR1 MNHNS, CDR2 SASEGT. This CDR3 contains 16 residues. Deletions cut 1 base from V and 0 bases from J, with 10 bases between. The CDR3 here is CASSEVYGFSNQPQHF. In DNA, the CDR3 is TGTGCCAGCAGTGAAGTATATGGCTTTAGCAATCAGCCCCAGCATTTT.

This chain joins TRBV6-1 and TRBJ2-4; D perhaps matches TRBD1 (5 bases). Germline V lookup: CDR1 MNHNS, CDR2 SASEGT. Trimming pared 3 bases from V and 5 bases from J, leaving 14 bases between. The CDR3 runs to 15 residues. In nucleotides, the CDR3 is TGTGCCAGCAGTGAGCTGAACACAGGCCAAAACATTCAGTACTTC. Its translation: CASSELNTGQNIQYF.

J is TRBJ2-1 and V is TRBV12-5; 9 bases line up with TRBD2. The CDR3 has 20 residues. Per germline, CDR1 LGHNT and CDR2 FRNRAP. The V segment lost 5 bases and the J segment 0 bases; nucleotides outside the gene matches: 17. The CDR3 bases are TGTGCTAGTGGTCCGACCGACAAGACTAGCGGAGGGAGCTCCTACAATGAGCAGTTCTTC. Its protein product is CASGPTDKTSGGSSYNEQFF. Complete variable domain (other parts from reference TRBV12-5 and TRBJ2-1): DARVTQTPRHKVTEMGQEVTMRCQPILGHNTVFWYRQTMMQGLELLAYFRNRAPLDDSGMPKDRFSAEMPDATLATLKIQPSEPRDSAVYFCASGPTDKTSGGSSYNEQFFGPGTRLTVL.

On this clone itself: This same CDR3 is encoded by further DNA sequences in the sample. CDR3 amino acids: CASSPESSGNTIYF. CDR3 nucleotides: TGTGCCAGCTCACCAGAATCCTCTGGAAACACCATATATTTT. This sequence joins TRBV18 and TRBJ1-3; D is ambiguous. Deletions cut 2 bases from V and 0 bases from J, with 5 bases between. Germline CDR1 is KGHSH and CDR2 is LQKENI. The CDR3 runs to 14 residues.

The chain uses TRBV10-3 and TRBJ2-5; 8 bases match TRBD2. This CDR3 contains 13 residues. Germline CDR1 is ENHRY and CDR2 is SYGVKD. Trimming cost V 6 bases and J 4 bases; bases outside gene matches: 4. The DNA of the CDR3 is TGTGCCATCAGGGGCGGGGGGCGAGAGACCCAGTACTTC. Protein: CAIRGGGRETQYF.

V usage is TRBV21-1 and J usage is TRBJ2-7; the table's D call, TRBD1, has no DNA check behind it. TRBV21-1 is shown as a pseudogene. The CDR3 contains 13 residues. The CDR3 loop is CASSRTGCYEQYF. In DNA, the CDR3 is TGTGCCAGCAGCAGGACAGGGTGCTACGAGCAGTACTTC.